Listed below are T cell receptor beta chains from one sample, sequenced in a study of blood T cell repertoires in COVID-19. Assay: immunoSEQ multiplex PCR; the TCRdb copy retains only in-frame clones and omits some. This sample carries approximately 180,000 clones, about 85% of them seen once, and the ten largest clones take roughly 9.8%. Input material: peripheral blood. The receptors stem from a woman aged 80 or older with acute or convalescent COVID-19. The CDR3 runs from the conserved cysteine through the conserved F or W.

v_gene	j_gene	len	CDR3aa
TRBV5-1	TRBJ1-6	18	CASSLGLPGTLRLSPLHF
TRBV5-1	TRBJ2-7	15	CARGTGTGPSYEQYF
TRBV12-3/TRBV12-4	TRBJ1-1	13	CASVAGVSSEAFF
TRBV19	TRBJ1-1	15	CASRDRGDMNTEAFF
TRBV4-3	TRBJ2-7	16	CASSQDPGQGTYEQYF
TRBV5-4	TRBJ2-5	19	CASSLIGLAGGPLTETQYF
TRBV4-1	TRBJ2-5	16	CASSQDLLAGRETQYF
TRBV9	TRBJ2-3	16	CASSVGYSSFTDTQYF
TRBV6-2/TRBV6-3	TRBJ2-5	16	CASSYPRSGGAETQYF
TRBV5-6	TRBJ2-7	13	CASSLDRTAAQYF
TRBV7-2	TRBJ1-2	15	CASSEAGGRGYGYTF
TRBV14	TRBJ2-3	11	CASSFRDTQYF
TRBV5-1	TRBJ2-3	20	CASSLTIPFGGGGAEDTQYF
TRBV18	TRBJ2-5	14	CASSSDRVEETQYF
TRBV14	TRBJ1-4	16	CASSRPPGQGSEKLFF
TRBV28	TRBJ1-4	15	CASSFAGPTNEKLFF
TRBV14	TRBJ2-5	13	CASSQRGWETQYF
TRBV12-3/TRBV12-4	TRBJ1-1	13	CASSLAPEVWAFF
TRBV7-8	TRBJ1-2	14	CASSVNRGVTGYTF
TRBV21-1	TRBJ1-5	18	CASTKDRGYLYSNQPQHF
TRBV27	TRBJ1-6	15	CASSPLRDYNSPLHF
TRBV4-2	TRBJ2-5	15	CASSNMGAGGGTQYF
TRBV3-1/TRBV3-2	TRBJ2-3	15	CATRRLAGGQDTQYF
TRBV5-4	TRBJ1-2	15	CASSFSTGGGYGYTF
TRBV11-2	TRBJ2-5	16	CASSFPVGLAEETQYF
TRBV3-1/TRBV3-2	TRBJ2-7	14	CASSETAGTYEQYF
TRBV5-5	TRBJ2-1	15	CASSLLTSSYNEQFF
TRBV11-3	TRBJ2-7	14	CASSLRSGDYEQYF
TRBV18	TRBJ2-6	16	CASSSQGATGANVLTF
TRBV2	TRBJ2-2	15	CASKLSGKNTGELFF
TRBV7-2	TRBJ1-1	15	CASSLGGRGLGEAFF
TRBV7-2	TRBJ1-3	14	CASNEQGGGNTIYF
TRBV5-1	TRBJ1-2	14	CASSLHPGNYGYTF
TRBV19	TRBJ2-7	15	CASSIGGQGSNEQYF
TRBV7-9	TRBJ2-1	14	CASLGTGGLNEQFF
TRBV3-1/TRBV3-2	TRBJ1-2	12	CASSPGHYGYTF
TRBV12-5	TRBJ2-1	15	CASGFTLAGADEQFF
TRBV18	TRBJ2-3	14	CASSPSILTDTQYF
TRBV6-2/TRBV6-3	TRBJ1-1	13	CASSYQENTEAFF
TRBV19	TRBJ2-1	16	CASSIQAGGIYNEQFF
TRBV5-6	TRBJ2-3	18	CASSPPFARDRGPDTQYF
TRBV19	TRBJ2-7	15	CASSTYETYTYEQYF
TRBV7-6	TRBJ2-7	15	CASSPRQGRPYEQYF
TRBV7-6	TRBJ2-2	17	CASSPAGTGRAVGELFF